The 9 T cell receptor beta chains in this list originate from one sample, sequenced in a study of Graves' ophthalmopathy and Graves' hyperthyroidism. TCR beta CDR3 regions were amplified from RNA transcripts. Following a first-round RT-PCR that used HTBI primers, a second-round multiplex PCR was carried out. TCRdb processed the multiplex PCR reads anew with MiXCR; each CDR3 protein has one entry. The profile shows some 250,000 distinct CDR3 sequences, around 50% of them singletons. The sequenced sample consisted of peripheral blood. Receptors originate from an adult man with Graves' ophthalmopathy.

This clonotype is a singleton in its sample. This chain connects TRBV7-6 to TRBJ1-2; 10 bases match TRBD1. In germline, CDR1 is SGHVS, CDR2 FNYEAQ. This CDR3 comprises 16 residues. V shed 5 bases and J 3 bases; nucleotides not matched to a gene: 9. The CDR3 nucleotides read TGTGCCAGCAGCCTCCAAGACAGGGGGCGAGACTATGGCTACACCTTC. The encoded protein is CASSLQDRGRDYGYTF.

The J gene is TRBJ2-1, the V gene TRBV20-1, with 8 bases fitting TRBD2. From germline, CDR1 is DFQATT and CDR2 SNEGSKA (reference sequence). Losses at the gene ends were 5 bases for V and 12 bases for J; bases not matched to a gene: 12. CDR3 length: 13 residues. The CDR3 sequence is CSAGGTSPPGQFF. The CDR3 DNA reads TGCAGTGCTGGAGGGACTAGTCCCCCAGGGCAGTTCTTC.

Here the CDR3 reads CASSYLYGSQETQYF. The CDR3 nucleotides read TGTGCCAGCAGTTACTTATACGGATCCCAAGAGACCCAGTACTTC. The chain links TRBV6-5 to TRBJ2-5; no reliable D call. Germline V gene data show CDR1 as MNHEY and CDR2 as SVGAGI. The CDR3 is 15 residues long. Trimming pared 1 base from V and 1 base from J, leaving 10 bases between.

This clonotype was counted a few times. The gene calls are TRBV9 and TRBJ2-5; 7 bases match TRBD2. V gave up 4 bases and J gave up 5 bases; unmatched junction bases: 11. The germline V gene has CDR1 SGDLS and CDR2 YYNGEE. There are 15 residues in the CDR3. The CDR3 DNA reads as TGTGCCAGCAGCTTAACCGGACGGGGAGGGGAGACCCAGTACTTC. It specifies CASSLTGRGGETQYF.

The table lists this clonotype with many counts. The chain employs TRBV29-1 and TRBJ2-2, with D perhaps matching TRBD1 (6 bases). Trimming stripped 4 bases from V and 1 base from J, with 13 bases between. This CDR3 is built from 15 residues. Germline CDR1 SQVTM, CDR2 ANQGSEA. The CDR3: CSVGNLTGNTGELFF. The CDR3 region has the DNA TGCAGCGTTGGTAACTTGACAGGGAACACCGGGGAGCTGTTTTTT.

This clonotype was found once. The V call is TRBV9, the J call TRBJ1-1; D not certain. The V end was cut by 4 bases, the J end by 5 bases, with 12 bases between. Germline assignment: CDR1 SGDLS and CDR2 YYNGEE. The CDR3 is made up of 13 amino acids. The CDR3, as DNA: TGTGCCAGCAGCCAAGATTTCGAGACTGAAGCTTTCTTT. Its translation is CASSQDFETEAFF.

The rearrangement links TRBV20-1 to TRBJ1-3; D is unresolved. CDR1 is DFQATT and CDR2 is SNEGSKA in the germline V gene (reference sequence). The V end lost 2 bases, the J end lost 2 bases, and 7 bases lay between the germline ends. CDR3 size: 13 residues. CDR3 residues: CSARQVAGNTIYF. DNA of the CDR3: TGCAGTGCTAGACAGGTTGCTGGAAACACCATATATTTT.

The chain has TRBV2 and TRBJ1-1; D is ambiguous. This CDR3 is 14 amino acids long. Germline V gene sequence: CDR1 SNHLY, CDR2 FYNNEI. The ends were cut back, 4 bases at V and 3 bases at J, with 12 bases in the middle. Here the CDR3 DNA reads TGTGCCAGCAGTGTATTAGGTATGGACACTGAAGCTTTCTTT. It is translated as CASSVLGMDTEAFF.

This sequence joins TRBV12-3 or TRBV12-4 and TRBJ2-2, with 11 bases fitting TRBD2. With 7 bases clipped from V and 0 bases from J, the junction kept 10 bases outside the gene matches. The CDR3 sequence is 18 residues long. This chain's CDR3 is CASTLRASGRTNTGELFF. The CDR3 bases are TGTGCCAGCACCCTAAGGGCTAGCGGGAGGACGAACACCGGGGAGCTGTTTTTT.